A single sample gave rise to the 4 T cell receptor beta chains below, sequenced in a study of blood T cells in healthy people across ages. Sample-barcoded 5' priming and a J-beta primer mix drove a second PCR of roughly 7 to 11 cycles. TCRdb processed the 5' RACE reads anew with MiXCR; each CDR3 protein has one entry. Among 650,000 to 700,000 distinct CDR3 sequences listed, over 40% were seen once. The sequencing sample was made of blood. These receptors came from a woman at least 80 years old in good health.

The chain carries TRBV2 and TRBJ2-3; D is possibly TRBD1 or TRBD2 (5 bases each). This CDR3 has 13 residues. Germline CDR1 is SNHLY and CDR2 is FYNNEI. V was shortened by 4 bases and J by 9 bases, with 14 bases between the two germline ends. CDR3 nucleotide sequence: TGTGCCAGCAGTGGCGGGCCTGGGGCCACGCAGTATTTT. Its translation: CASSGGPGATQYF.

This clonotype was observed many times. The chain uses TRBV3-1 and TRBJ2-7; D may be TRBD2 (6 bases). CDR1 and CDR2 from the germline V gene are LGHDT and YNNKEL (reference sequence). The CDR3 runs to 13 residues. The V gene lost 4 bases and the J gene lost 1 base, with 8 bases spanning the gap. The CDR3 bases are TGTGCCAGCAGCCGGGACTGGTCCTACGAGCAGTACTTC. This encodes CASSRDWSYEQYF.

This clonotype appeared a few times. A much larger clonotype is one base distant, so this may be a read error. The V call is TRBV20-1, the J call TRBJ2-1; D remains ambiguous. The length of the CDR3 is 11 residues. Germline CDR1 and CDR2: DFQATT and SNEGSKA (reference sequence). The CDR3 spells CSARPNDERFF. For the CDR3, the DNA is TGCAGTGCTAGACCGAACGATGAGCGGTTCTTC.

This clonotype was counted once. At one of its ends the junction is not consistent with the germline gene, which may arise from a read error. The gene calls are TRBV28 and TRBJ1-5, with TRBD1 matching 9 bases. The CDR3 has 16 amino acids. CDR1 and CDR2 from the germline V gene are MDHEN and SYDVKM. CDR3 DNA: TGTGCCCGCAGTTTAGGGGGGACAGGGAGCAATCAGCCCCAGCATTTT. Protein sequence: CARSLGGTGSNQPQHF.